This T cell receptor beta chain was profiled in a study of PD-L1 blockade in urothelial cancer. Spiking of synthetic TCR analog templates was performed in each PCR. Clones were read by immunoSEQ multiplex PCR, and TCRdb kept only the in-frame ones, dropping some. This sample has tens of thousands of clones, with around 82% found just once. Study-level points and caveats: The study found that durable-benefit patients expanded tumor-associated blood clones more at 3 weeks.

Regarding this clone: Its specificity is not known.

CDR3 length equals 16 residues. Germline V lookup: CDR1 SEHNR, CDR2 FQNEAQ (reference sequence). V lost 5 bases and J lost 3, with 20 bases in between. V gene TRBV7-9 combines with J gene TRBJ2-7, with D tentatively TRBD1 (5 bases). This TCR was recovered from a man between 65 and 80 years old with urothelial cancer. Sample: PBMCs, taken around atezolizumab (anti-PD-L1) treatment. CDR3 DNA sequence: TGTGCCAGCAGCCCTCGAGAGGAAAGGGGCCTCTACGAGCAGTACTTC. Protein: CASSPREERGLYEQYF.